The present entry profiles one T cell receptor (beta chain) with its context. The sample comes from a study of Ad26.COV2.S vaccination and SARS-CoV-2 variants. Study context: Intramuscular Ad26.COV2.S at 5x10^10 or 1x10^11 viral particles.

Produced via immunoSEQ multiplex PCR; TCRdb's table is partial and in-frame only. Among 300,000 to 350,000 clones listed, roughly 90% were seen once. The treatment denotes: about 20 received Ad26.COV2.S at low or high dose, single or two shots; several received placebo; per-sample allocation not given. At day 63 after the first vaccine or placebo injection, samples were drawn. CDR1 and CDR2 (germline): MDHEN, SYDVKM. The CDR3 is made up of 17 amino acids. Trimming removed 4 bases at V and 1 base at J, with 17 bases between. This clonotype originated in a person between 18 and 60 years old who received the Ad26.COV2.S COVID-19 vaccine or a placebo. V usage is TRBV28 and J usage is TRBJ1-5; no reliable D call. The source was peripheral blood, collected in a trial of Ad26.COV2.S vaccine versus placebo. The CDR3 nucleotides are TGTGCCAGCAGTTCCTCCCATCTCGGGGTAAGCAATCAGCCCCAGCATTTT. As protein: CASSSSHLGVSNQPQHF. The full variable domain, rest sourced from reference TRBV28 and TRBJ1-5, is DVKVTQSSRYLVKRTGEKVFLECVQDMDHENMFWYRQDPGLGLRLIYFSYDVKMKEKGDIPEGYSVSREKKERFSLILESASTNQTSMYLCASSSSHLGVSNQPQHFGDGTRLSIL.